This TCR beta chain was captured by sequencing in a study of T cells in localized non-small cell lung cancer. Regarding the study as a whole: Across samples, adjacent lung featured a median roughly 61 of the top 100 tumor clones.

Trimming removed 3 bases at V and 2 bases at J, with 11 bases between. The CDR3 runs to 15 residues. CDR1 MDHEN and CDR2 SYDVKM come from the germline V gene. The repertoire was sequenced with immunoSEQ multiplex PCR; TCRdb's copy has only in-frame clones and lacks some. The table lists fewer than 25,000 clones, about nine tenths of them singletons. As to this clone: What it recognizes is unknown.

The material sequenced was peripheral blood, taken before any cancer treatment. This TCR came from a woman between 35 and 75 years old with stage I lung adenocarcinoma. V usage is TRBV28 and J usage is TRBJ1-3; TRBD1 is a possible D gene (5 bases). CDR3: CASSFLWGAGNTIYF. CDR3 coding DNA: TGTGCCAGCAGTTTTCTGTGGGGGGCTGGAAACACCATATATTTT. Full variable domain (remainder filled in from reference TRBV28 and TRBJ1-3): DVKVTQSSRYLVKRTGEKVFLECVQDMDHENMFWYRQDPGLGLRLIYFSYDVKMKEKGDIPEGYSVSREKKERFSLILESASTNQTSMYLCASSFLWGAGNTIYFGEGSWLTVV.